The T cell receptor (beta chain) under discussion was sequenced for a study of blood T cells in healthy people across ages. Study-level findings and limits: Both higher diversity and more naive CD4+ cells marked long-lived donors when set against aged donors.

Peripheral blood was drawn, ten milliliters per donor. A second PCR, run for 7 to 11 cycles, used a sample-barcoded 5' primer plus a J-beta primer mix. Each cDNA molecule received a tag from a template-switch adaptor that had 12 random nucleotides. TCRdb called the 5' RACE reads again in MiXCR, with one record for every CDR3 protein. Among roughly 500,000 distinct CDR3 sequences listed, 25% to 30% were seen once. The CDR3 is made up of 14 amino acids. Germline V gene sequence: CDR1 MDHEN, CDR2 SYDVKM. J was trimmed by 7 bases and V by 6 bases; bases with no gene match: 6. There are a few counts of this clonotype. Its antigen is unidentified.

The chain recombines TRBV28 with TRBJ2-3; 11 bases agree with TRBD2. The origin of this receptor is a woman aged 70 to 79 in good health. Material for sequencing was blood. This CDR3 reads CASRTTSGGNTQYF. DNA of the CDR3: TGTGCCAGCAGGACCACTAGCGGGGGTAATACGCAGTATTTT.